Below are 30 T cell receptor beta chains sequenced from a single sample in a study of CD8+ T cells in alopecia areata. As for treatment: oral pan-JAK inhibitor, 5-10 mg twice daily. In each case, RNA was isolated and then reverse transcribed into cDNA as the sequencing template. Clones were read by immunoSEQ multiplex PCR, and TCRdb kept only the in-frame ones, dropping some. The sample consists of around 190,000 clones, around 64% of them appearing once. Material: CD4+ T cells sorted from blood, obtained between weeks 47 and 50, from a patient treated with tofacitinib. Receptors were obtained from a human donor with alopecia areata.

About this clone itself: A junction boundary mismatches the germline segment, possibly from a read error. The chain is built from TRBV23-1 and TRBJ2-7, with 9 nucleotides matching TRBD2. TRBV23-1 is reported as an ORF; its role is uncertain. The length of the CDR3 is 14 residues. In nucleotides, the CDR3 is TGCGCCAGCAGTCAATCTTTGCGGGAAGGGACTAGCCTCTTC. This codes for CASSQSLREGTSLF.

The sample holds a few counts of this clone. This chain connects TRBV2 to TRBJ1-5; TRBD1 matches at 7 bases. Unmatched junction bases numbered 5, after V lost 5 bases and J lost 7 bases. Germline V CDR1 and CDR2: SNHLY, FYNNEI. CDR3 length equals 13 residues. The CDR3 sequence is CASSTGERQPQHF. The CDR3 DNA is TGTGCCAGCAGTACAGGGGAGAGGCAGCCCCAGCATTTT.

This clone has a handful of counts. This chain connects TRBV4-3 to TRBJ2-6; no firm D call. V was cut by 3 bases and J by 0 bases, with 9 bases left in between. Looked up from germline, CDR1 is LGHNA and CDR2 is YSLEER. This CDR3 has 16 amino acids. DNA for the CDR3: TGCGCCAGCAGCCAGGGCATAAGCTCTGGGGCCAACGTCCTGACTTTC. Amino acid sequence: CASSQGISSGANVLTF.

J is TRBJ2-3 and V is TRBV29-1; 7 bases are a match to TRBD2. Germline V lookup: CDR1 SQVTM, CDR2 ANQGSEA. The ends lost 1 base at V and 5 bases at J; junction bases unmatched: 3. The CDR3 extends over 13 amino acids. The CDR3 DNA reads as TGCAGCGTTGAAGGGGCTAGCGGAGATACGCAGTATTTT. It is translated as CSVEGASGDTQYF.

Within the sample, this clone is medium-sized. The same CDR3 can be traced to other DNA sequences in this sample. In DNA, the CDR3 is TGTGCCAGCAGCGACCGACTAGCGGGGTACAATGAGCAGTTCTTC. Amino acid sequence: CASSDRLAGYNEQFF. The chain couples TRBV7-9 to TRBJ2-1; TRBD2 matches 11 bases. The CDR3 is 15 amino acids. The V gene's germline CDR1 is SEHNR and CDR2 FQNEAQ (reference sequence). With 5 bases clipped from V and 4 bases from J, the junction kept 4 bases outside the gene matches.

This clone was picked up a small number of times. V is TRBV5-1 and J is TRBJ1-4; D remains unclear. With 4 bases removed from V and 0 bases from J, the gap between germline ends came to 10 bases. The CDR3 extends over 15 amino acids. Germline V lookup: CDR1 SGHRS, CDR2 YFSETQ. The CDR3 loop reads CASSGTAATNEKLFF. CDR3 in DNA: TGCGCCAGCAGCGGAACAGCCGCAACTAATGAAAAACTGTTTTTT.

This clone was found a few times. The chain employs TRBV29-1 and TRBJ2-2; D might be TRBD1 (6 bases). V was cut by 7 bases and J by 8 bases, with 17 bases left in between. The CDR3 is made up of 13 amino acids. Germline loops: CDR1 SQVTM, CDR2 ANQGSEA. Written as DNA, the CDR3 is TGCAGCGCCCAGGGGCAGATTGCGGGGGAGCTGTTTTTT. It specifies CSAQGQIAGELFF.

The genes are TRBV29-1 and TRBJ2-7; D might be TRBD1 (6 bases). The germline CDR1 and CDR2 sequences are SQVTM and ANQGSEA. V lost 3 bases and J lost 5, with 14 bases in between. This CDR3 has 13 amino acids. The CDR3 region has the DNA TGCAGCGTTGATGGTCAGGGGAGCCACGAGCAGTACTTC. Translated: CSVDGQGSHEQYF.

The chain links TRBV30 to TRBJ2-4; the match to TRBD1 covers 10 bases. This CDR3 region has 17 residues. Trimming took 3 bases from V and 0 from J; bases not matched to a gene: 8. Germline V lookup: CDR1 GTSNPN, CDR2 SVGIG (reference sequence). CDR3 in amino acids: CAWRGWTGGLAKNIQYF. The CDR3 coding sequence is TGTGCCTGGAGAGGATGGACAGGGGGATTAGCCAAAAACATTCAGTACTTC.

DNA for the CDR3: TGCAGCGTTGAAGAAGTCCGGGACGGGGCTTTCTTT. Its translation: CSVEEVRDGAFF. V is TRBV29-1 and J is TRBJ1-1; D is perhaps TRBD1 (5 bases). The CDR3 totals 12 residues. In germline, CDR1 is SQVTM, CDR2 ANQGSEA. Deletions cut 0 bases from V and 11 bases from J, with 13 bases between. The entire variable domain, with the rest obtained from reference TRBV29-1 and TRBJ1-1, is as follows: SAVISQKPSRDICQRGTSLTIQCQVDSQVTMMFWYRQQPGQSLTLIATANQGSEATYESGFVIDKFPISRPNLTFSTLTVSNMSPEDSSIYLCSVEEVRDGAFFGQGTRLTVV.

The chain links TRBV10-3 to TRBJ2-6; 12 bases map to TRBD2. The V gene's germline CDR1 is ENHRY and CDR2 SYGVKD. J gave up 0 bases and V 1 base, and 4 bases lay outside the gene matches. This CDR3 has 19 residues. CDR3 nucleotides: TGTGCCATCAGTGAGTTGACTAGCGGGGGTACCTCTGGGGCCAACGTCCTGACTTTC. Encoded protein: CAISELTSGGTSGANVLTF.

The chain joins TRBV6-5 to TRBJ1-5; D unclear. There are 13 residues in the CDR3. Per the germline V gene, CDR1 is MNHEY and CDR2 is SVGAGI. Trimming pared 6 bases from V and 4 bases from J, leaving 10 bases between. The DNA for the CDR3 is TGTGCCAGCAGCTCCCGACAAAATCAGCCCCAGCATTTT. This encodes CASSSRQNQPQHF.

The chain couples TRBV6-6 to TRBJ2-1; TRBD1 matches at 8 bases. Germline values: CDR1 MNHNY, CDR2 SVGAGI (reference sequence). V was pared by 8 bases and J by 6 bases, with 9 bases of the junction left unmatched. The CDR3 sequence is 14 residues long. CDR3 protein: CASGTDRAGNEQFF. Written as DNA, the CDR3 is TGTGCCAGCGGGACGGACAGGGCAGGCAATGAGCAGTTCTTC.

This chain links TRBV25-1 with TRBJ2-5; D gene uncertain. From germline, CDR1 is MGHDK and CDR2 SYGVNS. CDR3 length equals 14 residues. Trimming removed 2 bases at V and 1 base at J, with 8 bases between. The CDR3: CASSEGRSQETQYF. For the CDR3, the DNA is TGTGCCAGCAGTGAAGGCAGATCCCAAGAGACCCAGTACTTC.

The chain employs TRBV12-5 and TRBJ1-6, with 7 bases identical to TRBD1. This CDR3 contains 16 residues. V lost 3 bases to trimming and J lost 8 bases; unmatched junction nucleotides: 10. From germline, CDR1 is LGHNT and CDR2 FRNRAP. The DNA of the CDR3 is TGTGCTAGTGGTTTAACCGTGACAGGGACCTATTCACCCCTCCACTTT. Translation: CASGLTVTGTYSPLHF.

This CDR3 reads CASGGAPSTDTQYF. The CDR3 DNA reads as TGTGCCAGCGGGGGGGCTCCGAGCACAGATACGCAGTATTTT. The chain carries TRBV2 and TRBJ2-3, with D possibly being TRBD2 (7 bases). The V and J ends lost 8 bases and 0 bases respectively, with 12 bases between them. The germline gives CDR1 SNHLY, CDR2 FYNNEI. The CDR3 consists of 14 residues.

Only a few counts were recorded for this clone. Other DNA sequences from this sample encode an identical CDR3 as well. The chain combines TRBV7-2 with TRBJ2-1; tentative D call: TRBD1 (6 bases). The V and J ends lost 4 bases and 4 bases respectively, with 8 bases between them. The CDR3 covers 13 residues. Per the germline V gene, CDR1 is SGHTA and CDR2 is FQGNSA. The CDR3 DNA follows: TGTGCCAGCAGCTCACAGGGTTACAATGAGCAGTTCTTC. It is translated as CASSSQGYNEQFF. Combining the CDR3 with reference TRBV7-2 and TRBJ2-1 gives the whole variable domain GAGVSQSPSNKVTEKGKDVELRCDPISGHTALYWYRQSLGQGLEFLIYFQGNSAPDKSGLPSDRFSAERTGGSVSTLTIQRTQQEDSAVYLCASSSQGYNEQFFGPGTRLTVL.

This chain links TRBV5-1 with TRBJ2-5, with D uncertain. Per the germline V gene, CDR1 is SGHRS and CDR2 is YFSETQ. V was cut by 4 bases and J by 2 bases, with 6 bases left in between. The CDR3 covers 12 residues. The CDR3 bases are TGCGCCAGCAGCAATTATCAAGAGACCCAGTACTTC. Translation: CASSNYQETQYF.

CDR3 residues: CASTPSGSIYNEQFF. CDR3 nucleotides: TGTGCCAGCACCCCTAGCGGGAGTATCTACAATGAGCAGTTCTTC. The rearrangement joins TRBV2 to TRBJ2-1; 10 bases align to TRBD2. This CDR3 is built from 15 residues. Germline V gene data show CDR1 as SNHLY and CDR2 as FYNNEI. With V trimmed by 7 bases and J by 3 bases, 6 bases remained unmatched.

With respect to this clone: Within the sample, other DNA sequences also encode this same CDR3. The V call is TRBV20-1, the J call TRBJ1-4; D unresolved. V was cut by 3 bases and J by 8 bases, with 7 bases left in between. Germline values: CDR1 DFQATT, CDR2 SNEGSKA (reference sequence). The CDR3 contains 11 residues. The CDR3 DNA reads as TGCAGTGCTAGGGCCCAAGAAAAACTGTTTTTT. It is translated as CSARAQEKLFF.

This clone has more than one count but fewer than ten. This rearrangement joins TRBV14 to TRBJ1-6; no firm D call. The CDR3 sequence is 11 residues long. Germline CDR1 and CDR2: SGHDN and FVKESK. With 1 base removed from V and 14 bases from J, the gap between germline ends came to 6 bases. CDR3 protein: CASSQGWALHF. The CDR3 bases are TGTGCCAGCAGCCAAGGCTGGGCCCTCCACTTT.

This CDR3 reads CAWSELAGSLGETQYF. In DNA, the CDR3 is TGTGCCTGGAGTGAACTAGCGGGGTCACTTGGGGAGACCCAGTACTTC. This chain uses TRBV30 with TRBJ2-5; 10 bases are a match to TRBD2. Germline CDR1 reads GTSNPN; CDR2 reads SVGIG (reference sequence). J lost 5 bases, V lost 1 base, and 10 bases had no gene match. This CDR3 is built from 16 residues.

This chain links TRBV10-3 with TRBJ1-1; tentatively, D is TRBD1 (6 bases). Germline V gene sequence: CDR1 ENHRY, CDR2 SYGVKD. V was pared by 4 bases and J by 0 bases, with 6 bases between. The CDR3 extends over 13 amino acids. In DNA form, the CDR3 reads TGTGCCATCAGTGGGACAGTGAACACTGAAGCTTTCTTT. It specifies CAISGTVNTEAFF.

The CDR3 is CAWSGRQGNYGYTF. The CDR3 DNA reads TGTGCCTGGAGTGGAAGACAGGGGAACTATGGCTACACCTTC. The rearrangement links TRBV30 to TRBJ1-2; 8 nucleotides agree with TRBD1. This CDR3 spans 14 amino acids. Germline loops: CDR1 GTSNPN, CDR2 SVGIG (reference sequence). V lost 1 base, J lost 2 bases, and 3 bases stayed unmatched.

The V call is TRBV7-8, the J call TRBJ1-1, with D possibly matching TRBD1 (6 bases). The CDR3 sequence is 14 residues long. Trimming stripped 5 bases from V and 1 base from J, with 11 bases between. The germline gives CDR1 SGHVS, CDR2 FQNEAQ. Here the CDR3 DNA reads TGTGCCAGCAGCCCACAGGGTCCGAACACTGAAGCTTTCTTT. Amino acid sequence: CASSPQGPNTEAFF.

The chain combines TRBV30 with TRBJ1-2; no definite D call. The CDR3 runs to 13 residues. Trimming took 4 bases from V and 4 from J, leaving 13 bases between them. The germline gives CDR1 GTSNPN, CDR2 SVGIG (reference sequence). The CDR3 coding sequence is TGTGCCTGGACCCTCCCCGCTCTCTATGGCTACACCTTC. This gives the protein CAWTLPALYGYTF.

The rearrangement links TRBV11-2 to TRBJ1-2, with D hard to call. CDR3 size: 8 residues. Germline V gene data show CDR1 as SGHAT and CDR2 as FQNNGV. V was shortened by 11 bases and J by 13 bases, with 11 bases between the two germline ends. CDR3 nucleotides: TGTGCCTTAAAATGGCCCACCTTC. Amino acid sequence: CALKWPTF.

The CDR3 reads CSARDRDNSPLHF. In nucleotides, the CDR3 is TGCAGCGCCCGGGACAGAGATAATTCACCCCTCCACTTT. The rearrangement joins TRBV29-1 to TRBJ1-6; 7 positions match TRBD1. The V and J ends lost 7 bases and 5 bases, in that order; junction bases with no gene match: 5. The CDR3 contains 13 residues. CDR1 SQVTM and CDR2 ANQGSEA come from the germline V gene.

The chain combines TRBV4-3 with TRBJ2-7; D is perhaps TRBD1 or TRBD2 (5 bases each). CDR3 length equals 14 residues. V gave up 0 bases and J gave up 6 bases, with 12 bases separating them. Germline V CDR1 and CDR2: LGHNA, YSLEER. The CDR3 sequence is CASSQDLGVGEQYF. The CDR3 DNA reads TGCGCCAGCAGCCAAGATTTGGGGGTTGGCGAGCAGTACTTC.

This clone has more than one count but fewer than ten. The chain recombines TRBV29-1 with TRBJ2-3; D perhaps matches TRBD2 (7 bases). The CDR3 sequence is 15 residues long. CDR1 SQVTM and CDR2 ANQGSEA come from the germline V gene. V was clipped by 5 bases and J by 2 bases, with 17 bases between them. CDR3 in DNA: TGCAGCGTTCAATTTTGGCGGGGGCCCACAGATACGCAGTATTTT. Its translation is CSVQFWRGPTDTQYF.